The 32 T cell receptor beta chains reported below all come from one sample, sequenced in a study of blood T cell repertoires in COVID-19. Some clones are missing from TCRdb's copy, which holds only in-frame ones; the method was immunoSEQ multiplex PCR. The repertoire includes 95,000 to 150,000 clones, roughly 75% of them detected once, and roughly 16% sits in the top ten. Input material: peripheral blood. The receptors here all came from a man aged 55-75 years with active or convalescent COVID-19.

The gene calls are TRBV28 and TRBJ2-3, with 7 bases that match TRBD1. Germline V gives CDR1 MDHEN, CDR2 SYDVKM. Trimming cost V 4 bases and J 6 bases; bases outside gene matches: 16. The CDR3 runs 17 residues. This chain's CDR3 is CASSSDSPGDSRDTQYF. DNA for the CDR3: TGTGCCAGCAGTTCCGACTCCCCCGGGGACAGCCGGGATACGCAGTATTTT.

The CDR3 loop reads CASSYPTSGGSYNEQFF. The CDR3, as DNA: TGTGCCAGCAGTTACCCCACTAGCGGGGGTTCCTACAATGAGCAGTTCTTC. The chain recombines TRBV6-2 or TRBV6-3 with TRBJ2-1; 11 bases map to TRBD2. Germline V CDR1 and CDR2: MNHEY, SVGEGT. J gave up 1 base and V 2 bases, and 4 bases lay outside the gene matches. The CDR3 covers 17 residues.

The rearrangement joins TRBV7-9 to TRBJ2-1; TRBD2 aligns across 10 bases. The CDR3 is 14 residues long. Germline V CDR1 and CDR2: SEHNR, FQNEAQ (reference sequence). V lost 8 bases to trimming and J lost 10 bases; unmatched junction nucleotides: 11. DNA for the CDR3: TGTGCCAGCCATCGATTAGCGGGAGGTAGGGAGCAGTTCTTC. It encodes CASHRLAGGREQFF. Drawing the rest from reference TRBV7-9 and TRBJ2-1, the complete variable domain is DTGVSQNPRHKITKRGQNVTFRCDPISEHNRLYWYRQTLGQGPEFLTYFQNEAQLEKSRLLSDRFSAERPKGSFSTLEIQRTEQGDSAMYLCASHRLAGGREQFFGPGTRLTVL.

The table lists this clone with a count of one. This sequence joins TRBV19 and TRBJ1-5, with D tentatively TRBD1 (6 bases). Trimming took off 5 bases at V and 1 base at J, with 24 bases between the two ends. The CDR3 is 19 residues long. Germline CDR1 reads LNHDA; CDR2 reads SQIVND (reference sequence). The CDR3 nucleotides read TGTGCCAGTAGTTCTACCGCCCTAGACAGGCCTCGGAGCAATCAGCCCCAGCATTTT. This gives the protein CASSSTALDRPRSNQPQHF.

The V and J genes are TRBV6-2 or TRBV6-3 and TRBJ2-2; 7 bases are shared with TRBD2. Trimming cost V 6 bases and J 6 bases; bases outside gene matches: 13. The CDR3 has 16 amino acids. The V gene's germline CDR1 is MNHEY and CDR2 SVGEGT. The CDR3: CASSRGEGPIPGELFF. The CDR3, as DNA: TGTGCCAGCAGCAGAGGGGAGGGACCTATACCCGGGGAGCTGTTTTTT.

This clone was observed many times. This sequence joins TRBV3-1 (or the pseudogene TRBV3-2) and TRBJ1-2; 7 positions agree with TRBD1. The CDR3 extends over 18 amino acids. Germline V CDR1 and CDR2: LGHDT, YNNKEL (reference sequence). J lost 1 base, V lost 1 base, and 12 bases had no gene match. CDR3 in DNA: TGTGCCAGCAGCCAAGTTAGGTTTAGAGGGACAGATAACTATGGCTACACCTTC. Translating it yields CASSQVRFRGTDNYGYTF.

The V call is TRBV6-6, the J call TRBJ2-7; TRBD1 matches 8 bases. Per germline, CDR1 MNHNY and CDR2 SVGAGI (reference sequence). V lost 4 bases, J lost 0 bases, and 8 bases stayed unmatched. CDR3 length equals 16 residues. CDR3 DNA: TGTGCCAGCAGTTTAGCAGGGGGCGGTGGCTCCTACGAGCAGTACTTC. Translation: CASSLAGGGGSYEQYF.

This clone was counted a few times. The chain has TRBV7-3 and TRBJ2-2; D call uncertain. Trimming took off 0 bases at V and 4 bases at J, with 9 bases between the two ends. The CDR3 has 15 amino acids. The germline CDR1 and CDR2 sequences are SGHTA and FQGTGA. DNA of the CDR3: TGTGCCAGCAGCTTAACCCCAGATATCACCGGGGAGCTGTTTTTT. This translates into CASSLTPDITGELFF. The whole variable domain, remainder taken from reference TRBV7-3 and TRBJ2-2, is GAGVSQTPSNKVTEKGKYVELRCDPISGHTALYWYRQSLGQGPEFLIYFQGTGAADDSGLPNDRFFAVRPEGSVSTLKIQRTERGDSAVYLCASSLTPDITGELFFGEGSRLTVL.

This chain joins TRBV6-2 or TRBV6-3 and TRBJ2-7; 8 bases match TRBD2. This CDR3 region has 17 residues. Germline V gene lookup returns CDR1 MNHEY and CDR2 SVGEGT. V lost 4 bases to trimming and J lost 0 bases; unmatched junction nucleotides: 11. CDR3 region: CASSLLGPSGSSYEQYF. The CDR3 DNA follows: TGTGCCAGCAGTTTATTGGGCCCCAGCGGGAGCTCCTACGAGCAGTACTTC.

The chain recombines TRBV3-1 (or the pseudogene TRBV3-2) with TRBJ2-1; the D is unclear. In germline, CDR1 is LGHDT, CDR2 YNNKEL (reference sequence). This CDR3 has 17 residues. V was trimmed by 3 bases and J by 0 bases, leaving 15 bases between them. The CDR3 reads CASSQLRSFRSYNEQFF. The CDR3 region has the DNA TGTGCCAGCAGCCAGTTAAGGAGTTTCCGCTCCTACAATGAGCAGTTCTTC.

This chain connects TRBV5-4 to TRBJ2-7; 8 bases align to TRBD2. Germline V gives CDR1 SGHNT, CDR2 YYREEE (reference sequence). Losses at the gene ends were 3 bases for V and 2 bases for J; bases not matched to a gene: 10. This CDR3 comprises 16 residues. The CDR3 DNA is TGTGCCAGCAGCTCTCCGGATAGCGGGATTCCCTACGAGCAGTACTTC. It yields the protein CASSSPDSGIPYEQYF.

The chain uses TRBV5-1 and TRBJ1-1; D is unclear. The germline gives CDR1 SGHRS, CDR2 YFSETQ. The CDR3 covers 16 residues. The V end was cut by 1 base, the J end by 5 bases, with 18 bases between. CDR3 region: CASSLNLSPGVTEAFF. Here the CDR3 DNA reads TGCGCCAGCAGCTTGAATCTGAGTCCCGGGGTAACTGAAGCTTTCTTT.

This clone was detected many times. The J gene is TRBJ2-7, the V gene TRBV28; D remains unclear. The CDR3 is made up of 13 amino acids. Trimming took off 3 bases at V and 3 bases at J, with 9 bases between the two ends. Germline values: CDR1 MDHEN, CDR2 SYDVKM. The CDR3 nucleotides are TGTGCCAGCAGTTTGTTCCCCCGCTACGAGCAGTACTTC. Residues: CASSLFPRYEQYF.

The rearrangement uses TRBV5-1 and TRBJ2-1, with TRBD2 matching over 10 bases. Trimming at V came to 4 bases and at J to 6 bases, leaving 7 bases not matched to a gene. The CDR3 has 15 amino acids. Looked up from germline, CDR1 is SGHRS and CDR2 is YFSETQ. The DNA of the CDR3 is TGCGCCAGCAGCCTCCTAGCGGGAGCCACCAATGAGCAGTTCTTC. It encodes CASSLLAGATNEQFF.

This chain joins TRBV2 and TRBJ2-1; TRBD2 agrees at 8 bases. There are 15 residues in the CDR3. V gave up 4 bases and J gave up 7 bases; unmatched junction bases: 9. Germline V gives CDR1 SNHLY, CDR2 FYNNEI. The CDR3 DNA reads as TGTGCCAGCAGTGGGGCTAGCGGGTGGATTAATGAGCAGTTCTTC. Translated, it gives CASSGASGWINEQFF.

This chain links TRBV4-3 with TRBJ2-7; 8 nucleotides align to TRBD1. Unmatched junction bases numbered 4, after V lost 0 bases and J lost 3 bases. CDR1 LGHNA and CDR2 YSLEER come from the germline V gene. The length of the CDR3 is 15 residues. The CDR3: CASSQETGAHYEQYF. The CDR3 DNA is TGCGCCAGCAGCCAAGAGACAGGGGCTCACTACGAGCAGTACTTC.

This chain links TRBV4-1 with TRBJ2-1; a weak D match, TRBD2 (5 bases). CDR1 is MGHRA, CDR2 YSYEKL, per germline. The CDR3 is 13 residues long. V dropped 2 bases and J dropped 10 bases, with 12 bases sitting between them. The CDR3 nucleotides read TGCGCCAGCAGCCAAACTATACGACTAGAGCAGTTCTTC. It translates to CASSQTIRLEQFF.

The chain carries TRBV28 and TRBJ1-2; 7 nucleotides match TRBD1. The germline CDR1 and CDR2 sequences are MDHEN and SYDVKM. V lost 7 bases to trimming and J lost 5 bases; unmatched junction nucleotides: 13. This CDR3 contains 15 residues. This CDR3 reads CASTSPRGAVYGYTF. The CDR3 region has the DNA TGTGCCAGCACATCCCCCAGGGGGGCCGTTTATGGCTACACCTTC.

The J gene is TRBJ1-2, the V gene TRBV7-6, with D unclear. Trimming removed 5 bases from V and 4 bases from J, with 11 bases in between. This CDR3 is built from 13 residues. Germline V gene lookup returns CDR1 SGHVS and CDR2 FNYEAQ. DNA for the CDR3: TGTGCCAGCAGCCCAGATAGCTCCTATGGCTACACCTTC. Residues: CASSPDSSYGYTF. The whole variable domain, remainder taken from reference TRBV7-6 and TRBJ1-2, is GAGVSQSPRYKVTKRGQDVALRCDPISGHVSLYWYRQALGQGPEFLTYFNYEAQQDKSGLPNDRFSAERPEGSISTLTIQRTEQRDSAMYRCASSPDSSYGYTFGSGTRLTVV.

The chain has TRBV18 and TRBJ2-7; 8 positions match TRBD1. CDR1 is KGHSH and CDR2 is LQKENI in the germline V gene. The CDR3 spans 15 residues. V gave up 3 bases and J gave up 2 bases; unmatched junction bases: 6. CDR3 loop: CASSPGQGTAYEQYF. The DNA of the CDR3 is TGTGCCAGCTCACCCGGACAGGGTACGGCCTACGAGCAGTACTTC.

This chain uses TRBV7-9 with TRBJ2-1, with 9 positions matching TRBD2. Looked up from germline, CDR1 is SEHNR and CDR2 is FQNEAQ (reference sequence). The CDR3 is made up of 16 amino acids. Trimming cost V 5 bases and J 8 bases; bases outside gene matches: 13. The CDR3 is CASSVISGRGIYEQFF. The CDR3 nucleotides read TGTGCCAGCAGCGTTATTAGCGGGAGAGGAATATATGAGCAGTTCTTC.

The chain uses TRBV14 and TRBJ2-1; TRBD1 matches at 9 bases. With 6 bases clipped from V and 2 bases from J, the junction kept 5 bases outside the gene matches. The germline V gene has CDR1 SGHDN and CDR2 FVKESK. The CDR3 consists of 15 residues. CDR3 sequence: CASRQGAGAYNEQFF. The DNA for the CDR3 is TGTGCCAGCAGACAGGGGGCGGGGGCCTACAATGAGCAGTTCTTC.

The J gene is TRBJ2-1, the V gene TRBV5-4, with D perhaps matching TRBD2 (5 bases). Germline values: CDR1 SGHNT, CDR2 YYREEE (reference sequence). V lost 4 bases, J lost 6 bases, and 11 bases lay in between. The CDR3 consists of 13 residues. The CDR3 DNA is TGTGCCAGCAGCCTGCTAGCTCTCAATGAGCAGTTCTTC. Amino acids: CASSLLALNEQFF.

This rearrangement joins TRBV2 to TRBJ2-5; TRBD2 matches at 13 bases. Germline-derived CDR1 and CDR2 are SNHLY and FYNNEI. J lost 3 bases, V lost 6 bases, and 1 base had no gene match. The length of the CDR3 is 14 residues. CDR3 sequence reads: CASRGLAGEETQYF. The CDR3 region has the DNA TGTGCCAGCAGAGGACTAGCGGGAGAAGAGACCCAGTACTTC.

The chain has TRBV24-1 and TRBJ2-1, with TRBD2 matching 8 bases. CDR3 length equals 17 residues. CDR1 is KGHDR and CDR2 is SFDVKD in the germline V gene. With 1 base clipped from V and 0 bases from J, the junction kept 4 bases outside the gene matches. This CDR3 reads CATSDFSSGPSYNEQFF. CDR3 in DNA: TGTGCCACCAGTGATTTCTCTAGCGGGCCCTCCTACAATGAGCAGTTCTTC.

This clone was picked up a small number of times. The chain uses TRBV5-1 and TRBJ2-5; tentative D call: TRBD2 (6 bases). The ends were cut back, 3 bases at V and 1 base at J, with 10 bases in the middle. The CDR3 has 14 amino acids. Looked up from germline, CDR1 is SGHRS and CDR2 is YFSETQ. The chain's CDR3 is CASSSGTPQETQYF. CDR3 nucleotide sequence: TGCGCCAGCAGCTCCGGGACTCCCCAAGAGACCCAGTACTTC.

The chain links TRBV12-3 or TRBV12-4 to TRBJ1-3; tentatively, D is TRBD1 (6 bases). This CDR3 comprises 12 residues. The CDR3 DNA is TGTGTCACTCAGGGGACTGGAAACACCATATATTTT. Translating it yields CVTQGTGNTIYF.

The chain couples TRBV29-1 to TRBJ2-7, with a weak D call TRBD1 (5 bases). V was shortened by 4 bases and J by 6 bases, with 13 bases between the two germline ends. This CDR3 is built from 12 residues. CDR1 SQVTM and CDR2 ANQGSEA come from the germline V gene. The CDR3, as DNA: TGCAGCGTTGTAGGGGTGTGGGGCGAGCAGTACTTC. This gives the protein CSVVGVWGEQYF.

The rearrangement links TRBV10-3 to TRBJ2-1; D is unclear. V was shortened by 1 base and J by 7 bases, with 8 bases between the two germline ends. Germline V CDR1 and CDR2: ENHRY, SYGVKD. There are 13 residues in the CDR3. The CDR3 is CAISEWAENEQFF. DNA for the CDR3: TGTGCCATCAGTGAGTGGGCAGAGAATGAGCAGTTCTTC.

This clone was found a few times. The chain carries TRBV4-3 and TRBJ2-1; TRBD2 is a possible D gene (5 bases). The CDR3 sequence is 15 residues long. Per germline, CDR1 LGHNA and CDR2 YSLEER. V was cut by 3 bases and J by 7 bases, with 16 bases left in between. The CDR3 here is CASSQDSGLVNEQFF. Written as DNA, the CDR3 is TGCGCCAGCAGCCAGGACTCGGGTCTCGTAAATGAGCAGTTCTTC.

This sequence joins TRBV5-1 and TRBJ2-7; weak D call: TRBD1 (6 bases). Looked up from germline, CDR1 is SGHRS and CDR2 is YFSETQ. Between the trimmed V and J ends, which lost 4 bases and 0 bases, there was a span of 11 bases. The CDR3 consists of 14 residues. The CDR3 coding sequence is TGCGCCAGCAGCGTCAGGGGTAACTCCTACGAGCAGTACTTC. Its translation is CASSVRGNSYEQYF.

A single count supports this clone. The chain carries TRBV7-2 and TRBJ1-1; D call uncertain. The germline gives CDR1 SGHTA, CDR2 FQGNSA. Trimming removed 1 base at V and 1 base at J, with 7 bases between. This CDR3 is built from 14 residues. The CDR3 here is CASSLVGRNTEAFF. The CDR3 DNA follows: TGTGCCAGCAGCTTAGTTGGCAGGAACACTGAAGCTTTCTTT.